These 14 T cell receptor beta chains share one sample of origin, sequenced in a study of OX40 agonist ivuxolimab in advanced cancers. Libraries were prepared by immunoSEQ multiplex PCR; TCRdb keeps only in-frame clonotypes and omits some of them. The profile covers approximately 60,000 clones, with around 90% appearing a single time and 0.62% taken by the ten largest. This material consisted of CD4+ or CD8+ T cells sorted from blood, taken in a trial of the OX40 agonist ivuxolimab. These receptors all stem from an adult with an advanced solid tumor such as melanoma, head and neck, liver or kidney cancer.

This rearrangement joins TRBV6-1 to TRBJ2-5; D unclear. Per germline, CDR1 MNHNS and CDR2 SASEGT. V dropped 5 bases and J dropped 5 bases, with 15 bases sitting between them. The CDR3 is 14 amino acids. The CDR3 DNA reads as TGTGCCAGCAGTCCCACCAACCCGACGGAGACCCAGTACTTC. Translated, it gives CASSPTNPTETQYF.

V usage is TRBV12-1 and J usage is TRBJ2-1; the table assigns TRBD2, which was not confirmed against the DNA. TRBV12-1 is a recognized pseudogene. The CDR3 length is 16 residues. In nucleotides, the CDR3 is TGTGCCAGCAGCCCCCGAAGGCTAGCGGAGGGCGATGAGCAGTTCTTC. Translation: CASSPRRLAEGDEQFF.

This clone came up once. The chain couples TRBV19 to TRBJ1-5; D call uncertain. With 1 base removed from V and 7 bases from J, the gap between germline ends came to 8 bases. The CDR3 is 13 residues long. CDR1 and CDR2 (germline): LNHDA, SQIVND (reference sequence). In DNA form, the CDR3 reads TGTGCCAGTAGTATAGTTTTGGAGCAGCCCCAGCATTTT. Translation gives CASSIVLEQPQHF.

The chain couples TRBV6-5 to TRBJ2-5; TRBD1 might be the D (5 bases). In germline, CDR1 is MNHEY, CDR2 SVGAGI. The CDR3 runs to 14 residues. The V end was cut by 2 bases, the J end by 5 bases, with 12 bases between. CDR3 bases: TGTGCCAGCAGTTACGGTCAGGGCTGGGAGACCCAGTACTTC. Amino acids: CASSYGQGWETQYF.

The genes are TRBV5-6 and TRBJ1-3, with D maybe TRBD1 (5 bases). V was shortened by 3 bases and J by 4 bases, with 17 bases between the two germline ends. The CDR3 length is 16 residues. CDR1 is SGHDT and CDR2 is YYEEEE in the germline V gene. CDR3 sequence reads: CASSWGPGKEGNTIYF. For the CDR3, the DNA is TGTGCCAGCAGCTGGGGCCCAGGGAAAGAAGGAAACACCATATATTTT.

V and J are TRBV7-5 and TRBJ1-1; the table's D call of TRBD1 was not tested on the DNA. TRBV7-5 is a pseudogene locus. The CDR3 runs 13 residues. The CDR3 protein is CARSLVMNTEAFF. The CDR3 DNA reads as TGTGCCAGAAGCTTAGTCATGAACACTGAAGCTTTCTTT.

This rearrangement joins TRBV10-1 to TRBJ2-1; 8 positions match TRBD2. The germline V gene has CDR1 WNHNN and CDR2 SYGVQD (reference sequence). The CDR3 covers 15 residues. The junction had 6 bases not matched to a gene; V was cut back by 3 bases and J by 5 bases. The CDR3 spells CASSEGSSGHNEQFF. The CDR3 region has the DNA TGCGCCAGCAGTGAAGGATCTAGCGGGCACAATGAGCAGTTCTTC.

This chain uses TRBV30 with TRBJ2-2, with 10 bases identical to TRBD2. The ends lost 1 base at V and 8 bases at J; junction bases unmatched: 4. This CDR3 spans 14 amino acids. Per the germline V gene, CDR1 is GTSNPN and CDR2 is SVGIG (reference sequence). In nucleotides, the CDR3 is TGTGCCTGGAGTGGCCTAGCGGGAGTTGGGGAGCTGTTTTTT. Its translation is CAWSGLAGVGELFF.

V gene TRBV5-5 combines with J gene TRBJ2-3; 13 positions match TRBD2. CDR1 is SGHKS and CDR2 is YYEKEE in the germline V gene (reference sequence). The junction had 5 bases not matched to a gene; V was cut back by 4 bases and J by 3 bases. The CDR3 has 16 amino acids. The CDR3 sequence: CASSVGLAGVTDTQYF. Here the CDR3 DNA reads TGTGCCAGCAGCGTCGGACTAGCGGGGGTAACAGATACGCAGTATTTT.

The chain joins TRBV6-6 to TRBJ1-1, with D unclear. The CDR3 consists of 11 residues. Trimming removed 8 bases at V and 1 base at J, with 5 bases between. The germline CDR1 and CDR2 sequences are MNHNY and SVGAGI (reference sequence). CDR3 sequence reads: CASVSNTEAFF. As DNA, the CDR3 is TGTGCCAGCGTGTCGAACACTGAAGCTTTCTTT.

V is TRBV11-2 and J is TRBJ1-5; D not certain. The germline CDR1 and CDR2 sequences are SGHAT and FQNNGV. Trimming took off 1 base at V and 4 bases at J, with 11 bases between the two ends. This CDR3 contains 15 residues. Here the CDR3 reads CASSLVSTGNQPQHF. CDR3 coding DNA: TGTGCCAGCAGCTTAGTTTCTACCGGGAATCAGCCCCAGCATTTT.

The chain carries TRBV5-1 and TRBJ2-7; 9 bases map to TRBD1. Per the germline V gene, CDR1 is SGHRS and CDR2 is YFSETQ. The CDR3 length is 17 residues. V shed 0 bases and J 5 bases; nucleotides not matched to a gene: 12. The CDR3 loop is CASSLAGTGLKMDEQYF. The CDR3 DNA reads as TGCGCCAGCAGCTTGGCCGGGACAGGGTTAAAAATGGACGAGCAGTACTTC.

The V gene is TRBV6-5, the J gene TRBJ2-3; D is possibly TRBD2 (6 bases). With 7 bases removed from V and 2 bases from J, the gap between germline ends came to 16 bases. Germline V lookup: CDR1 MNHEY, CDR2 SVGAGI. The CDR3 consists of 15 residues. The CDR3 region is CASTPRAGTTDTQYF. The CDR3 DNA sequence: TGTGCCAGCACCCCCCGGGCGGGAACCACAGATACGCAGTATTTT.

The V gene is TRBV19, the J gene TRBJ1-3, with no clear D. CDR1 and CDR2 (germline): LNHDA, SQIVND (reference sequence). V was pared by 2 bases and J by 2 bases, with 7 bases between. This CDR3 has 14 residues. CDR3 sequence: CASSIRRAGNTIYF. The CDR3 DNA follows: TGTGCCAGTAGTATACGTCGGGCTGGAAACACCATATATTTT.